These T cell receptor beta chains were read from a single sample in a study of blood T cell repertoires in COVID-19. Profiled with immunoSEQ multiplex PCR; TCRdb holds only in-frame clones, not every one. The data contain over 100,000 clones, over 75% of them seen just once; the ten biggest clones take up 16%. Sequenced input: peripheral blood. The receptors were sampled from a man aged 55 to 70 with active or convalescent COVID-19. CDR3s include the opening cysteine and the closing phenylalanine or tryptophan. A D gene is named only where the DNA matches it firmly. The listing skips clone size in some rows; elsewhere it reads once, few, many or a size class.

D	V	J	size	length	CDR3	DNA
TRBD2	TRBV7-3	TRBJ2-5	NA	14	CASSTGLAGETQYF	TGTGCCAGCAGCACGGGACTAGCGGGAGAGACCCAGTACTTC
NA	TRBV5-1	TRBJ2-3	NA	15	CASSSLKGDADTQYF	TGCGCCAGCAGCTCCCTTAAGGGGGATGCAGATACGCAGTATTTT
NA	TRBV27	TRBJ2-7	many	14	CASSFSPVSYEQYF	TGTGCCAGCAGTTTTTCCCCAGTTTCCTACGAGCAGTACTTC
TRBD1	TRBV9	TRBJ2-1	NA	15	CASSYRGQGYNEQFF	TGTGCCAGCAGCTACAGGGGACAGGGATACAATGAGCAGTTCTTC
TRBD2	TRBV7-2	TRBJ2-5	NA	15	CASSIGLAGVETQYF	TGTGCCAGCAGCATCGGACTAGCGGGAGTGGAGACCCAGTACTTC
TRBD1	TRBV29-1	TRBJ1-2	NA	11	CSVRTGARLFF	TGCAGCGTCAGGACAGGGGCGCGGCTATTCTTC
TRBD2	TRBV25-1	TRBJ2-5	NA	16	CASSGTTSGSGETQYF	TGTGCCAGCAGTGGAACCACTAGCGGGAGTGGAGAGACCCAGTACTTC
NA	TRBV29-1	TRBJ2-3	NA	16	CSVDRGHMGRTDTQYF	TGCAGCGTTGACAGGGGTCACATGGGACGCACAGATACGCAGTATTTT
NA	TRBV5-3	TRBJ2-1	NA	17	CARSLECQRGSYNEQFF	TGTGCCAGAAGCTTGGAGTGTCAGCGAGGGTCCTACAATGAGCAGTTCTTC
NA	TRBV5-1	TRBJ1-2	few	13	CASSSDSNYGYTF	TGCGCCAGCAGCTCGGACTCTAACTATGGCTACACCTTC
NA	TRBV9	TRBJ2-3	NA	14	CASSAPQGTDTQYF	TGTGCCAGCAGCGCCCCCCAGGGAACAGATACGCAGTATTTT
NA	TRBV7-9	TRBJ1-2	NA	11	CASSSQYGYTF	TGTGCCAGCAGCTCCCAATATGGCTACACCTTC
TRBD2	TRBV7-3	TRBJ2-1	NA	16	CASSLAGTSGRNEQFF	TGTGCCAGCAGCTTAGCCGGGACTAGCGGGAGGAATGAGCAGTTCTTC
NA	TRBV9	TRBJ2-6	NA	19	CASSFPTAISSSGANVLTF	TGTGCCAGCAGCTTCCCGACAGCCATTTCTAGCTCTGGGGCCAACGTCCTGACTTTC
TRBD1	TRBV18	TRBJ2-3	NA	16	CASSLGTGPSTDTQYF	TGTGCCAGCTCATTGGGGACAGGGCCAAGCACAGATACGCAGTATTTT
NA	TRBV6-2/TRBV6-3	TRBJ2-1	NA	13	CASSLWRAGEQFF	TGTGCCAGCAGTCTTTGGAGGGCGGGAGAGCAGTTCTTC
NA	TRBV30	TRBJ1-6	many	14	CAWNVAGTNSPLHF	TGTGCCTGGAATGTCGCAGGGACAAATTCACCCCTCCACTTT
NA	TRBV7-2	TRBJ2-7	NA	15	CASSFRYLGRDEQYF	TGTGCCAGCAGCTTTCGCTACCTCGGGCGGGACGAGCAGTACTTC
TRBD1	TRBV7-9	TRBJ1-5	NA	12	CASSDRQGKRHF	TGTGCCAGCAGCGATCGACAGGGCAAGAGGCATTTT
NA	TRBV7-2	TRBJ2-5	few	14	CASSREKNQETQYF	TGTGCCAGCAGCCGCGAAAAAAACCAAGAGACCCAGTACTTC
TRBD1	TRBV7-2	TRBJ2-5	NA	15	CASSRHRGLQETQYF	TGTGCCAGCAGCCGTCACAGGGGCCTCCAAGAGACCCAGTACTTC
NA	TRBV28	TRBJ2-4	once	13	CASRSLAKNIQYF	TGTGCCAGCAGGTCCCTAGCCAAAAACATTCAGTACTTC
TRBD1	TRBV9	TRBJ2-7	NA	16	CASSPIRDRDQDEQYF	TGTGCCAGCAGCCCCATCAGGGACAGGGATCAGGACGAGCAGTACTTC
NA	TRBV4-3	TRBJ2-6	NA	16	CASSQDGRAGANVLTF	TGCGCCAGCAGCCAAGATGGCAGGGCTGGGGCCAACGTCCTGACTTTC
NA	TRBV29-1	TRBJ1-1	NA	13	CSVAKTGNTEAFF	TGCAGCGTTGCTAAGACGGGGAATACTGAAGCTTTCTTT
NA	TRBV6-5	TRBJ1-4	NA	13	CAILRQVNEKLFF	TGTGCCATCCTCCGACAGGTTAATGAAAAACTGTTTTTT
TRBD2	TRBV27	TRBJ2-1	NA	17	CASTGLAGLSSYNEQFF	TGTGCCAGCACGGGACTAGCGGGACTCAGCTCCTACAATGAGCAGTTCTTC
NA	TRBV24-1	TRBJ1-5	NA	14	CATSDLGGAQPQHF	TGTGCCACCAGTGATTTGGGAGGGGCTCAGCCCCAGCATTTT
NA	TRBV19	TRBJ2-3	once	14	CASSIGEAGNTQYF	TGTGCCAGTAGTATAGGAGAGGCGGGGAATACGCAGTATTTT
NA	TRBV7-2	TRBJ2-1	NA	11	CASSFSYEQFF	TGTGCCAGCAGCTTTAGCTATGAGCAGTTCTTC
TRBD1	TRBV7-2	TRBJ1-1	once	14	CASTRYRGDTEAFF	TGTGCCAGCACCCGGTACAGGGGGGACACTGAAGCTTTCTTT
NA	TRBV6-6	TRBJ1-1	NA	14	CASSPGEPNTEAFF	TGTGCCAGCAGCCCCGGGGAGCCGAACACTGAAGCTTTCTTT
NA	TRBV6-4	TRBJ1-3	few	15	CARDRKESSGNTIYF	TGTGCCAGAGATCGAAAAGAGAGCTCTGGAAACACCATATATTTT
TRBD1	TRBV29-1	TRBJ2-7	NA	11	CSVLQGYEQYF	TGCAGCGTTCTACAGGGGTACGAGCAGTACTTC
TRBD1	TRBV5-6	TRBJ2-4	NA	17	CASSLSPGGLVKNIQYF	TGTGCCAGCAGCTTGTCCCCAGGGGGCCTGGTCAAAAACATTCAGTACTTC
TRBD2	TRBV13	TRBJ2-1	NA	16	CASSIGLAGAYNEQFF	TGTGCCAGCAGCATCGGACTAGCGGGAGCTTACAATGAGCAGTTCTTC
TRBD2	TRBV29-1	TRBJ2-1	NA	16	CSVAGLLAGVYNEQFF	TGCAGCGTTGCAGGTCTTCTAGCGGGAGTCTACAATGAGCAGTTCTTC
NA	TRBV6-5	TRBJ1-1	many	14	CASSYGSGFSEAFF	TGTGCCAGCAGTTACGGCAGCGGGTTCAGTGAAGCTTTCTTT
TRBD1	TRBV11-2	TRBJ2-7	NA	16	CASSPQTGLFSYEQYF	TGTGCCAGCAGCCCACAGACAGGGCTATTCTCCTACGAGCAGTACTTC
NA	TRBV29-1	TRBJ1-5	NA	13	CSVRGGGGQPQHF	TGCAGCGTACGAGGGGGGGGAGGTCAGCCCCAGCATTTT
TRBD1	TRBV15	TRBJ1-1	NA	14	CATSTRQGYTEAFF	TGTGCCACCAGCACACGACAGGGGTATACTGAAGCTTTCTTT
TRBD1	TRBV12-3/TRBV12-4	TRBJ1-2	once	13	CASSQTGVYGYTF	TGTGCCAGCAGTCAGACAGGGGTATATGGCTACACCTTC
NA	TRBV3-1/TRBV3-2	TRBJ1-5	NA	13	CASSQERYQPQHF	TGTGCCAGCAGCCAAGAGAGGTATCAGCCCCAGCATTTT
NA	TRBV9	TRBJ2-5	NA	14	CASSVDIHAETQYF	TGTGCCAGCAGCGTAGATATCCACGCGGAGACCCAGTACTTC
TRBD1	TRBV24-1	TRBJ2-7	NA	15	CATSDSGTGSLEQYF	TGTGCCACCAGTGATTCGGGGACAGGGTCGTTGGAGCAGTACTTC
TRBD2	TRBV10-3	TRBJ2-1	NA	16	CAISEPGLAGYNEQFF	TGTGCCATCAGTGAGCCGGGACTAGCGGGTTACAATGAGCAGTTCTTC
NA	TRBV6-5	TRBJ1-1	once	12	CASTEEGRMAFF	TGTGCCAGCACCGAAGAGGGCAGGATGGCTTTCTTT
TRBD2	TRBV2	TRBJ2-4	NA	15	CASSVSGSAKNIQYF	TGTGCCAGCAGTGTCAGCGGGAGCGCCAAAAACATTCAGTACTTC
NA	TRBV7-2	TRBJ1-3	NA	13	CASSAQAGNTIYF	TGTGCCAGCAGCGCCCAGGCTGGAAACACCATATATTTT